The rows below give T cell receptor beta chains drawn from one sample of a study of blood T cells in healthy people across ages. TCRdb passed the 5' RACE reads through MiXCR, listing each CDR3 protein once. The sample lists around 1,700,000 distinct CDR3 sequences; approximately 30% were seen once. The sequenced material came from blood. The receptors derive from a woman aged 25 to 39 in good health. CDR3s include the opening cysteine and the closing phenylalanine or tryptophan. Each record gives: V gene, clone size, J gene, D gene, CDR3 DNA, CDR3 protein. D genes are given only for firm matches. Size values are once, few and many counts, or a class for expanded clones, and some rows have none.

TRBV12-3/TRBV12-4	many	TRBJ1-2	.	TGTGCCAGCAGTCCCGAGAGGACATTGGGCTACACCTTC	CASSPERTLGYTF
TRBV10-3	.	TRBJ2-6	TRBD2	TGTGCCATCACAGCGGGGGCTGGGGCCAACGTCCTGACTTTC	CAITAGAGANVLTF
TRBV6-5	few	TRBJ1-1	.	TGTGCCAGCAGCAAGGATCCAATGAACACTGAAGCTTTCTTT	CASSKDPMNTEAFF
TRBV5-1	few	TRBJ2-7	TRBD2	TGCGCCAGCAGCCCAGAGGGACTAGCGGGCATCTACGAGCAGTACTTC	CASSPEGLAGIYEQYF
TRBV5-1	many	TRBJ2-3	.	TGCGCCAGCAGCTCCGACACCTCCACAGATACGCAGTATTTT	CASSSDTSTDTQYF
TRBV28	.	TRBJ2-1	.	TGTGCCAGCAAGGGCGGGACAGAACACAGGGGTGAGCAGTTCTTC	CASKGGTEHRGEQFF
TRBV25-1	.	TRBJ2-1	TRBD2	TGTGCCAGCAGTGACCAAGCGGGAGACTCCTACAATGAGCAGTTCTTC	CASSDQAGDSYNEQFF
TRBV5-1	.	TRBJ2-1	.	TGCGCCAGCAGCTTGGGGCCCCAACAAGAAAGTGAGCAGTTCTTC	CASSLGPQQESEQFF
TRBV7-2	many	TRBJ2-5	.	TGTGCCAGCAGCTTAGGGTCTGGAGCCCAAGAGACCCAGTACTTC	CASSLGSGAQETQYF
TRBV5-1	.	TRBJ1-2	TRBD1	TGCGCCAGCAGACAAACTCCAGGACAGGGGTTTTATGGCTACACCTTC	CASRQTPGQGFYGYTF
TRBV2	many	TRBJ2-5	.	TGTGCCAGCAGTGATGTGGGGTTTGGGGAGACCCAGTACTTC	CASSDVGFGETQYF
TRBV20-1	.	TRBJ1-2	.	TGCAGTGCCAGAGGTGGGACGGAAACTAACTATGGCTACACCTTC	CSARGGTETNYGYTF
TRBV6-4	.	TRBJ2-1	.	TGTGCCAGCAGTTATGGGGGGGCGCGGAATGAGCAGTTCTTC	CASSYGGARNEQFF
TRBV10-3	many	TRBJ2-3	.	TGTGCCATCAAGGCGGCCGCCACCACAGATACGCAGTATTTT	CAIKAAATTDTQYF
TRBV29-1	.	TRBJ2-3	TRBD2	TGCAGCGTGAATCTAGCGGAAAGGACTACAGATACGCAGTATTTT	CSVNLAERTTDTQYF
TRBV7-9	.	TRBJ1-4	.	TGTGCCAGCACCCAAAAACCCCCACACCAAGGAGAAAAACTGTTTTTT	CASTQKPPHQGEKLFF
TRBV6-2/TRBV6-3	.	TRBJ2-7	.	TGTGCCGGCAGTTACGCCATTGGGAAAGGGACCAACGAGCAGTACTTC	CAGSYAIGKGTNEQYF